The 32 T cell receptor beta chains in this list originate from one sample, sequenced in a study of T cells in Graves' hyperthyroidism and ophthalmopathy. RNA transcripts served as the template for amplifying TCR beta CDR3 regions. HTBI primers were employed in a first-round RT-PCR of the TCR CDR3. TCRdb re-derived calls from the multiplex PCR reads in MiXCR, one entry per CDR3 protein. The sample lists approximately 510,000 distinct CDR3 sequences; about 20% were seen once. The sample comprised blood. The source is a man younger than 35 with Graves' hyperthyroidism.

Many counts were recorded for this clonotype. This chain uses TRBV7-8 with TRBJ1-5, with D possibly matching TRBD1 (5 bases). CDR3 length equals 16 residues. Deletions cut 7 bases from V and 4 bases from J, with 20 bases between. The germline CDR1 and CDR2 sequences are SGHVS and FQNEAQ. CDR3 nucleotides: TGTGCCAGCACCTTCAGTCGGGGCGGGAGGAATCAGCCCCAGCATTTT. Residues: CASTFSRGGRNQPQHF. Based on the CDR3 plus reference TRBV7-8 and TRBJ1-5, the full variable domain is GAGVSQSPRYKVAKRGQDVALRCDPISGHVSLFWYQQALGQGPEFLTYFQNEAQLDKSGLPSDRFFAERPEGSVSTLKIQRTQQEDSAVYLCASTFSRGGRNQPQHFGDGTRLSIL.

This clonotype has ten or more counts. The rearrangement links TRBV6-2 or TRBV6-3 to TRBJ1-3, with 9 positions matching TRBD1. The germline gives CDR1 MNHEY, CDR2 SVGEGT. The V and J ends lost 0 bases and 3 bases, in that order; junction bases with no gene match: 9. The CDR3 is made up of 18 amino acids. CDR3 loop: CASSYSLQGAIDGNTIYF. CDR3 DNA sequence: TGTGCCAGCAGTTACTCCTTACAGGGGGCAATTGATGGAAACACCATATATTTT.

The sample holds many counts of this clonotype. The genes are TRBV12-3 or TRBV12-4 and TRBJ1-3, with a tentative D call TRBD1 (6 bases). The CDR3 is 15 amino acids. Trimming stripped 3 bases from V and 2 bases from J, with 11 bases between. This CDR3 reads CASSLAGAAGNTIYF. DNA of the CDR3: TGTGCCAGCAGTTTGGCGGGGGCGGCTGGAAACACCATATATTTT.

This clonotype was seen repeatedly, ten times or more. This chain links TRBV7-8 with TRBJ2-5; 7 bases agree with TRBD2. Germline V lookup: CDR1 SGHVS, CDR2 FQNEAQ. J lost 1 base, V lost 5 bases, and 10 bases had no gene match. The CDR3 consists of 16 residues. In DNA form, the CDR3 reads TGTGCCAGCAGCCTATCTGAGCGGGACCTCCAAGAGACCCAGTACTTC. It is translated as CASSLSERDLQETQYF.

This clonotype was observed at least ten times. V gene TRBV12-3 or TRBV12-4 combines with J gene TRBJ1-1, with D unclear. The CDR3 is 15 residues long. Trimming stripped 0 bases from V and 1 base from J, with 9 bases between. The CDR3 DNA sequence: TGTGCCAGCAGTTTAGCGGTAAGGTCGAACACTGAAGCTTTCTTT. As protein: CASSLAVRSNTEAFF.

This clonotype was counted many times. The V gene is TRBV7-2, the J gene TRBJ1-1; no clear D gene. CDR3 length: 14 amino acids. From germline, CDR1 is SGHTA and CDR2 FQGNSA. Trimming took off 5 bases at V and 1 base at J, with 11 bases between the two ends. The CDR3 nucleotides are TGTGCCAGCAGCGGGGAGAGTTGGAACACTGAAGCTTTCTTT. Amino acids: CASSGESWNTEAFF.

This clonotype was found many times. V and J are TRBV2 and TRBJ2-7; 9 nucleotides match TRBD1. The V gene's germline CDR1 is SNHLY and CDR2 FYNNEI. CDR3 size: 13 residues. Trimming at V came to 6 bases and at J to 5 bases, leaving 5 bases not matched to a gene. CDR3: CASRWTGENEQYF. The CDR3 coding sequence is TGTGCCAGCAGATGGACAGGGGAGAACGAGCAGTACTTC.

As regards this clonotype: A read error is likely, as this CDR3 ends without the conserved phenylalanine or tryptophan. The CDR3 sequence is CASSLARQTGNTIYA. In DNA, the CDR3 is TGTGCCAGCAGTTTGGCGAGGCAGACTGGAAACACCATATATGCT. This chain links TRBV28 with TRBJ1-3; D ambiguous. CDR1 is MDHEN and CDR2 is SYDVKM in the germline V gene. Trimming took 3 bases from V and 2 from J, leaving 11 bases between them. This CDR3 region has 15 residues.

Ten or more counts support this clonotype. CDR3 amino acids: CASSSLNGGGTEAFF. The CDR3 bases are TGTGCCAGCAGTTCCCTAAACGGCGGGGGGACTGAAGCTTTCTTT. This chain connects TRBV27 to TRBJ1-1; weak D call: TRBD1 (5 bases). V lost 4 bases and J lost 5, with 17 bases in between. The CDR3 length is 15 residues. Germline values: CDR1 MNHEY, CDR2 SMNVEV (reference sequence).

The chain recombines TRBV12-3 or TRBV12-4 with TRBJ1-3, with D possibly being TRBD1 (5 bases). The CDR3 spans 17 residues. V was shortened by 3 bases and J by 0 bases, with 15 bases between the two germline ends. The CDR3 DNA reads TGTGCCAGCAGTTTCGCGGGGGACTCCTCCTCTGGAAACACCATATATTTT. It codes for CASSFAGDSSSGNTIYF.

The chain combines TRBV25-1 with TRBJ1-2; D ambiguous. Germline CDR1 reads MGHDK; CDR2 reads SYGVNS. V was trimmed by 2 bases and J by 4 bases, leaving 14 bases between them. This CDR3 has 15 residues. The CDR3 loop reads CASSEIEGWSYGYTF. The CDR3 nucleotides read TGTGCCAGCAGTGAAATTGAGGGTTGGAGCTATGGCTACACCTTC.

The sample holds many counts of this clonotype. The rearrangement links TRBV12-3 or TRBV12-4 to TRBJ1-5; TRBD1 aligns across 7 bases. V gave up 6 bases and J gave up 4 bases; unmatched junction bases: 9. CDR3 length equals 15 residues. CDR3 in amino acids: CASSLRDSLNQPQHF. The CDR3 DNA reads TGTGCCAGCAGCCTTCGGGACAGCCTTAATCAGCCCCAGCATTTT.

At least ten counts were recorded for this clonotype. The chain has TRBV28 and TRBJ1-5; D gene unclear. The CDR3 has 15 amino acids. Trimming shortened V by 6 bases and J by 7 bases, and 19 bases separated the two germline ends. CDR1 is MDHEN and CDR2 is SYDVKM in the germline V gene. CDR3: CASSISGDLTQPQHF. DNA of the CDR3: TGTGCCAGCAGCATATCGGGTGACCTGACCCAGCCCCAGCATTTT. Full variable domain (outside the CDR3, taken from reference TRBV28 and TRBJ1-5): DVKVTQSSRYLVKRTGEKVFLECVQDMDHENMFWYRQDPGLGLRLIYFSYDVKMKEKGDIPEGYSVSREKKERFSLILESASTNQTSMYLCASSISGDLTQPQHFGDGTRLSIL.

This clonotype was seen at least ten times. The rearrangement joins TRBV6-1 to TRBJ2-7, with TRBD1 identical over 8 bases. The CDR3 runs 15 residues. Germline CDR1 is MNHNS and CDR2 is SASEGT. Trimming at V came to 1 base and at J to 4 bases, leaving 6 bases not matched to a gene. In DNA form, the CDR3 reads TGTGCCAGCAGTGAAGTAGTCAGGGGGCTGTACGAGCAGTACTTC. Protein sequence: CASSEVVRGLYEQYF.

This clonotype occurred many times. The chain combines TRBV19 with TRBJ1-1; no clear D gene. Germline loops: CDR1 LNHDA, CDR2 SQIVND (reference sequence). Trimming removed 3 bases at V and 7 bases at J, with 12 bases between. The CDR3 totals 13 residues. The CDR3 is CASSIRPGYEAFF. The CDR3 DNA sequence: TGTGCCAGTAGTATTCGGCCCGGTTATGAAGCTTTCTTT.

V usage is TRBV20-1 and J usage is TRBJ2-5; D perhaps matches TRBD1 (6 bases). The V and J ends lost 2 bases and 1 base respectively, with 14 bases between them. CDR3 size: 15 residues. Germline V CDR1 and CDR2: DFQATT, SNEGSKA (reference sequence). In DNA, the CDR3 is TGCAGTGCTAGAAACCGGGACACCAGCCAAGAGACCCAGTACTTC. Translated, it gives CSARNRDTSQETQYF.

V gene TRBV6-1 combines with J gene TRBJ2-7; a weak D match, TRBD1 (5 bases). The CDR3 sequence is 14 residues long. From germline, CDR1 is MNHNS and CDR2 SASEGT. Trimming left V 8 bases short and J 2 bases short, with 16 bases between. CDR3 DNA sequence: TGTGCCAGCGCCAAGGGGTCGAGACCCTACGAGCAGTACTTC. It yields the protein CASAKGSRPYEQYF.

This clonotype was detected only a few times. This chain links TRBV30 with TRBJ2-2; the D gene could be TRBD1 or TRBD2 (6 bases each). Looked up from germline, CDR1 is GTSNPN and CDR2 is SVGIG (reference sequence). Deletions cut 2 bases from V and 6 bases from J, with 10 bases between. The CDR3 is 13 amino acids. The CDR3 loop is CAWSRGVAGELFF. DNA for the CDR3: TGTGCCTGGAGTAGGGGGGTGGCCGGGGAGCTGTTTTTT.

This clonotype has a count of ten or more. The chain joins TRBV28 to TRBJ2-2, with D possibly being TRBD2 (5 bases). V lost 7 bases to trimming and J lost 4 bases, with 16 bases between them. The CDR3 extends over 15 amino acids. The germline CDR1 and CDR2 sequences are MDHEN and SYDVKM. The chain's CDR3 is CASMDPGKGTGELFF. CDR3 DNA: TGTGCCAGCATGGATCCGGGAAAGGGCACCGGGGAGCTGTTTTTT.

This clonotype has more than one count but fewer than ten. The chain links TRBV18 to TRBJ1-3, with D possibly TRBD1 on 5 matching bases. Trimming took off 6 bases at V and 1 base at J, with 13 bases between the two ends. The germline CDR1 and CDR2 sequences are KGHSH and LQKENI. The CDR3 consists of 15 residues. Here the CDR3 DNA reads TGTGCCAGCTCCCCCTTGGACACTTCTGGAAACACCATATATTTT. It codes for CASSPLDTSGNTIYF. The full variable domain, rest sourced from reference TRBV18 and TRBJ1-3, is NAGVMQNPRHLVRRRGQEARLRCSPMKGHSHVYWYRQLPEEGLKFMVYLQKENIIDESGMPKERFSAEFPKEGPSILRIQQVVRGDSAAYFCASSPLDTSGNTIYFGEGSWLTVV.

This clonotype appeared many times. The rearrangement links TRBV6-5 to TRBJ1-5, with D perhaps matching TRBD1 (5 bases). Trimming took off 7 bases at V and 10 bases at J, with 17 bases between the two ends. The CDR3 totals 13 residues. Germline V gene lookup returns CDR1 MNHEY and CDR2 SVGAGI. The CDR3 is CASTAGPHEPQHF. The DNA for the CDR3 is TGTGCCAGCACGGCGGGGCCTCATGAACCCCAGCATTTT.

This clonotype has ten or more counts. The chain carries TRBV4-1 and TRBJ1-2; D is possibly TRBD1 (6 bases). Germline V gene lookup returns CDR1 MGHRA and CDR2 YSYEKL. Trimming removed 0 bases from V and 4 bases from J, with 18 bases in between. This CDR3 contains 17 residues. The CDR3 DNA reads as TGCGCCAGCAGCCAAGATATATTAGGGACAAGGATCTATGGCTACACCTTC. Its protein product is CASSQDILGTRIYGYTF.

This clonotype has a single count. The V gene is TRBV28, the J gene TRBJ2-5; D could derive from TRBD1 or TRBD2 (7 bases each). In germline, CDR1 is MDHEN, CDR2 SYDVKM. Trimming pared 6 bases from V and 10 bases from J, leaving 27 bases between. The CDR3 runs to 16 residues. CDR3 in amino acids: CASSPTSGGAPGGQYF. CDR3 nucleotide sequence: TGTGCCAGCAGCCCTACCTCAGGGGGGGCTCCAGGAGGCCAGTACTTC. The full variable domain, rest sourced from reference TRBV28 and TRBJ2-5, is DVKVTQSSRYLVKRTGEKVFLECVQDMDHENMFWYRQDPGLGLRLIYFSYDVKMKEKGDIPEGYSVSREKKERFSLILESASTNQTSMYLCASSPTSGGAPGGQYFGPGTRLLVL.

Worth noting for this clonotype: The CDR3 end shows no conserved phenylalanine or tryptophan, and so a read error is likely. The J gene is TRBJ1-2, the V gene TRBV12-5; D unresolved. V gave up 7 bases and J gave up 4 bases, with 10 bases separating them. The CDR3 spans 12 residues. CDR1 is LGHNT, CDR2 FRNRAP, per germline. The CDR3 spells CASAGSSYGYTV. CDR3 bases: TGTGCTAGTGCCGGGTCTTCCTATGGCTACACCGTC.

This clonotype was seen a few times. The chain uses TRBV20-1 and TRBJ2-7, with unresolved D. Per the germline V gene, CDR1 is DFQATT and CDR2 is SNEGSKA (reference sequence). This CDR3 region has 11 residues. V lost 1 base, J lost 5 bases, and 6 bases lay in between. CDR3 sequence (DNA): TGCAGTGCTAGAGCGGTGGACGAGCAGTACTTC. Protein sequence: CSARAVDEQYF.

This clonotype was seen at least ten times. The chain has TRBV25-1 and TRBJ1-3; unclear D gene. The CDR3 length is 13 residues. Germline V gene lookup returns CDR1 MGHDK and CDR2 SYGVNS. V was trimmed by 8 bases and J by 2 bases, leaving 10 bases between them. CDR3 residues: CASCTRTGNTIYF. CDR3 DNA sequence: TGTGCCAGCTGCACAAGAACTGGAAACACCATATATTTT. Together with reference TRBV25-1 and TRBJ1-3, the CDR3 gives the full variable domain: EADIYQTPRYLVIGTGKKITLECSQTMGHDKMYWYQQDPGMELHLIHYSYGVNSTEKGDLSSESTVSRIRTEHFPLTLESARPSHTSQYLCASCTRTGNTIYFGEGSWLTVV.

This clonotype appeared many times. V usage is TRBV6-2 or TRBV6-3 and J usage is TRBJ2-7, with 10 bases that match TRBD2. V dropped 5 bases and J dropped 2; count of bases not matched to a gene: 15. The CDR3 has 18 amino acids. Germline V gene sequence: CDR1 MNHEY, CDR2 SVGEGT. CDR3 region: CASSPNPAGLAGAYEQYF. CDR3 in DNA: TGTGCCAGCAGTCCTAACCCGGCAGGTCTAGCGGGAGCCTACGAGCAGTACTTC.

The sample holds many counts of this clonotype. The V call is TRBV12-3 or TRBV12-4, the J call TRBJ2-2; no clear D gene. The CDR3 is 12 residues long. Trimming cost V 8 bases and J 4 bases, with 8 bases left between them. This CDR3 is CASGIITGELFF. CDR3 DNA: TGTGCCAGCGGAATTATCACCGGGGAGCTGTTTTTT.

This clonotype was seen only a few times. The chain combines TRBV19 with TRBJ1-1; D ambiguous. The V gene lost 1 base and the J gene lost 0 bases, with 9 bases spanning the gap. The CDR3 contains 15 residues. The V gene's germline CDR1 is LNHDA and CDR2 SQIVND (reference sequence). The CDR3 bases are TGTGCCAGTAGTATAGTCAAAGAGATGAACACTGAAGCTTTCTTT. Protein sequence: CASSIVKEMNTEAFF. The full variable domain, in which reference TRBV19 and TRBJ1-1 provide the parts outside the CDR3, is DGGITQSPKYLFRKEGQNVTLSCEQNLNHDAMYWYRQDPGQGLRLIYYSQIVNDFQKGDIAEGYSVSREKKESFPLTVTSAQKNPTAFYLCASSIVKEMNTEAFFGQGTRLTVV.

This clonotype was seen more than once but under ten times. The gene calls are TRBV11-1 and TRBJ1-2; 8 positions agree with TRBD1. V shed 5 bases, J shed 3 bases, and the junction held 14 bases outside the gene matches. The CDR3 has 17 residues. Germline V CDR1 and CDR2: SGHAT, FQDESV (reference sequence). The CDR3 nucleotides are TGTGCCAGCAGCCTCCAGGGGGCTAGAGTGGAGGACTATGGCTACACCTTC. Protein: CASSLQGARVEDYGYTF.

This clonotype has ten or more counts. The genes are TRBV6-1 and TRBJ2-7; the D gene is possibly TRBD2 (7 bases). V shed 6 bases and J shed 6 bases, with 15 bases lying between them. Germline CDR1 MNHNS, CDR2 SASEGT. CDR3 size: 13 residues. In DNA form, the CDR3 reads TGTGCCAGCAGGGAGGGGGGGAGGAGCGAGCAGTACTTC. Its translation: CASREGGRSEQYF.

In its sample, this clonotype was seen many times. CDR3 sequence: CASSEGTGPYGYTF. CDR3 sequence (DNA): TGTGCCAGCAGTGAAGGGACTGGCCCCTATGGCTACACCTTC. This sequence joins TRBV6-1 and TRBJ1-2; D uncertain. This CDR3 has 14 residues. V was trimmed by 1 base and J by 4 bases, leaving 10 bases between them. Per germline, CDR1 MNHNS and CDR2 SASEGT.